A selection of T cell receptor beta chains follows, all from one sample in a study of glioma-infiltrating T cells after dendritic cell vaccination. The protocol was immunoSEQ multiplex PCR, while the TCRdb copy is restricted to in-frame clones and leaves out a portion. The sample has 85,000 to 100,000 clones; around 85% are singletons. The sequences come from blood, collected after dendritic cell vaccination. The receptor set was obtained from a human donor with glioblastoma. Each CDR3 is given with its conserved first and last residue. A D gene is named only where the DNA matches it firmly. Size values are once, few and many counts, or a class for expanded clones, and some rows have none.

CDR3 protein,CDR3 DNA,clone size,D gene,V gene,J gene
CASTLDSLRPTGELFF,TGTGCCAGCACGCTGGACAGCCTTCGCCCTACCGGGGAGCTGTTTTTT,-,-,TRBV5-6,TRBJ2-2
CASSPTGRRDQPQHF,TGTGCCAGCAGCCCGACAGGGCGAAGGGACCAGCCCCAGCATTTT,-,TRBD1,TRBV28,TRBJ1-5
CASSVVQGAYENEQFF,TGTGCCAGCAGCGTAGTCCAGGGGGCGTATGAAAATGAGCAGTTCTTC,-,TRBD1,TRBV9,TRBJ2-1
CASSYSGGRSYNEQFF,TGTGCCAGCAGTTACTCGGGCGGGAGGTCCTACAATGAGCAGTTCTTC,-,TRBD2,TRBV6-5,TRBJ2-1
CASSDLTGSYEQYF,TGCGCCAGCAGCGACCTGACAGGATCCTACGAGCAGTACTTC,-,-,TRBV5-1,TRBJ2-7
CASSWARQKYQPQHF,TGTGCCAGTAGCTGGGCCCGACAGAAGTATCAGCCCCAGCATTTT,-,-,TRBV19,TRBJ1-5
CASSLSGSTDTQYF,TGTGCCAGCAGCCTTAGCGGGAGTACAGATACGCAGTATTTT,-,TRBD2,TRBV9,TRBJ2-3
CASSLGITGGVREKLFF,TGTGCCAGCAGCTTGGGGATTACAGGGGGCGTAAGGGAAAAACTGTTTTTT,-,TRBD1,TRBV11-2,TRBJ1-4
CSVGVLAGAYEQYF,TGCAGCGTTGGTGTTCTAGCGGGGGCCTACGAGCAGTACTTC,-,TRBD2,TRBV29-1,TRBJ2-7
CASSPSRDKYEQFF,TGTGCCAGCTCTCCAAGCAGGGATAAGTATGAGCAGTTCTTC,once,-,TRBV6-1,TRBJ2-1
CASSFRGKLTEAFF,TGTGCCAGCAGTTTTAGGGGTAAGCTCACTGAAGCTTTCTTT,-,-,TRBV27,TRBJ1-1
CATSRDVWAGGSNEQFF,TGTGCCACCAGCAGAGATGTGTGGGCGGGTGGAAGCAATGAGCAGTTCTTC,-,-,TRBV15,TRBJ2-1
CASSEPLAGTFGGEQYF,TGTGCCAGCAGCGAACCACTAGCGGGGACATTCGGGGGCGAGCAGTACTTC,-,TRBD2,TRBV4-2,TRBJ2-7
CASSHSGGGIGGYTF,TGTGCCAGCAGCCACTCAGGGGGCGGCATCGGTGGCTACACCTTC,-,TRBD1,TRBV14,TRBJ1-2
CASSVAVQGTYYEQYF,TGTGCCAGCAGCGTAGCAGTGCAGGGGACGTACTACGAGCAGTACTTC,-,-,TRBV9,TRBJ2-7
CASSMQGLAGAGTDTQYF,TGTGCCAGCAGCATGCAAGGACTAGCGGGAGCGGGCACAGATACGCAGTATTTT,-,TRBD2,TRBV7-2,TRBJ2-3